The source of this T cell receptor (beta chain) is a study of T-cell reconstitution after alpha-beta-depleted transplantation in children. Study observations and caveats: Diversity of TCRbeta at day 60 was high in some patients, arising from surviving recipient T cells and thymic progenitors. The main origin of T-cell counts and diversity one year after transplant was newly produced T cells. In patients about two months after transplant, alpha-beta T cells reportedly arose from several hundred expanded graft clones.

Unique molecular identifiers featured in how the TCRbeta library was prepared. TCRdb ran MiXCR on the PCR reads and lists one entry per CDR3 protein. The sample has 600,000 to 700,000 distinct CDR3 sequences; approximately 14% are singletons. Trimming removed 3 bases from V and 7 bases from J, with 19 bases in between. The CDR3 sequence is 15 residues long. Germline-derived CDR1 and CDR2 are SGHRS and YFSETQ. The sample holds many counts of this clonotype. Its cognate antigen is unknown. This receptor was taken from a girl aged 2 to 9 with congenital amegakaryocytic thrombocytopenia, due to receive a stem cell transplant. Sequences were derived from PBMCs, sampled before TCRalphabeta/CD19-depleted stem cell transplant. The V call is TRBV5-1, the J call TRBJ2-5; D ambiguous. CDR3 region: CASSSTDLPKGTQYF. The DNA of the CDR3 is TGCGCCAGCAGCTCGACGGATCTTCCAAAGGGGACCCAGTACTTC.